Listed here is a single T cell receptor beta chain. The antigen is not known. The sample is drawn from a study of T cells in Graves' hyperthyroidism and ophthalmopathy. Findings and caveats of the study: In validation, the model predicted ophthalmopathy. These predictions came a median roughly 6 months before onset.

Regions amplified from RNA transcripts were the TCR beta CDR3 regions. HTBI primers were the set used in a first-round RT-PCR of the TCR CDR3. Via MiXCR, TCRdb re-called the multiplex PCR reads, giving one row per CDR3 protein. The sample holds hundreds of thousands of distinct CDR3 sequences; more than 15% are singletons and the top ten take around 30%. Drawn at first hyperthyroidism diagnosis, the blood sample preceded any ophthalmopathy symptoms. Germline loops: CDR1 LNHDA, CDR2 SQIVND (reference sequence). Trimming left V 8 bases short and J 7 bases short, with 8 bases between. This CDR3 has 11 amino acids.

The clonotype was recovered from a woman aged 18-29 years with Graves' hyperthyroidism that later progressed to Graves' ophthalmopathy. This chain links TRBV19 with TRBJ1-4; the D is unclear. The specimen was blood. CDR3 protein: CASADGEKLFF. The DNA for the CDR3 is TGTGCCAGTGCGGACGGTGAAAAACTGTTTTTT.